Listed below are T cell receptor beta chains from one sample, sequenced in a study of sequential checkpoint blockade in melanoma. Profiling relied on immunoSEQ multiplex PCR, and the TCRdb table lists in-frame clones only, not all of them. This sample carries around 18,000 clones, 55% to 75% of them seen once, and the ten largest clones take approximately 17%. The sequenced sample was CD8+ T cells sorted from blood (inferred from file names), obtained from a patient given nivolumab and ipilimumab in sequence. These receptor sequences come from a human donor with melanoma. The CDR3 runs from the conserved cysteine through the conserved F or W. Fields, in order: CDR3 DNA, CDR3 protein, V gene, D gene, clone size, J gene. D genes are given only for firm matches. Size tells how often a clone was seen (once, few, many) or the class of an expanded clone, and some rows leave it out.

TGCGCCAGCAGCCAACCACAGGGGGAGCGAGGGAACACTGAAGCTTTCTTT,CASSQPQGERGNTEAFF,TRBV4-1,TRBD1,-,TRBJ1-1
TGTGCCAGCAGCTTAGGCCTTGGGGGCAGCGAGCAGTACTTC,CASSLGLGGSEQYF,TRBV7-2,-,-,TRBJ2-7
TGTGCCAGCAGTGGGGGGGGATATGGCTACACCTTC,CASSGGGYGYTF,TRBV27,-,-,TRBJ1-2
TGTGCCAGCAGCTTGGCCGGGAGCCGGGGTGGCTACACCTTC,CASSLAGSRGGYTF,TRBV5-6,-,-,TRBJ1-2
TGTGCCAGCAGCTTACGGGTCGGTCAGGGGATATCTGAAGCTTTCTTT,CASSLRVGQGISEAFF,TRBV7-9,-,-,TRBJ1-1
TGTGCCAGCAGACCCACAGGGGGCGATGGCTACACCTTC,CASRPTGGDGYTF,TRBV2,TRBD1,-,TRBJ1-2
TGTGCCAGCAGTTTTGGTACAGGGAACACTGAAGCTTTCTTT,CASSFGTGNTEAFF,TRBV27,-,-,TRBJ1-1
TGTGCCAGCAGCGCAGCCGGGACAGGGACTTTC,CASSAAGTGTF,TRBV5-6,TRBD1,few,TRBJ2-6
TGTGCCAGCAGTGACAGGGAAGGGTATGGCTACACCTTC,CASSDREGYGYTF,TRBV2,-,-,TRBJ1-2
TGTGCCAGCAGTTTGACAGGCTTCATGAACACTGAAGCTTTCTTT,CASSLTGFMNTEAFF,TRBV6-1,-,-,TRBJ1-1